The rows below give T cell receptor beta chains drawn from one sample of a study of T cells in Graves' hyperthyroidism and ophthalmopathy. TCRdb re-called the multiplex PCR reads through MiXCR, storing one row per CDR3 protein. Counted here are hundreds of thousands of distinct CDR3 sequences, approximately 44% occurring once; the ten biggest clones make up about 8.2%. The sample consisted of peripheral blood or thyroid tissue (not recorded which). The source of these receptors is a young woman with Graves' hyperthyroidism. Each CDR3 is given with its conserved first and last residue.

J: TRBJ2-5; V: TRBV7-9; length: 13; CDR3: CASSFGTRETQYF
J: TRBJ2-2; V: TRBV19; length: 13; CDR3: CASSVDRTGELFF
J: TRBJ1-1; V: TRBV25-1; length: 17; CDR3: CASSDSVDRVGGTEAFF
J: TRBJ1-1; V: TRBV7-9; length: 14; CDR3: CASSLSGLVSEAFF
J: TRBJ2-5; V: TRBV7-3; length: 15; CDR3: CASVLQGAAQETQYF
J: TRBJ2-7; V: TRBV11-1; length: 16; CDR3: CASSFAAGTGSDEQYF
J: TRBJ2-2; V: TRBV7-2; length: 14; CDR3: CASRSWTDTGELFF
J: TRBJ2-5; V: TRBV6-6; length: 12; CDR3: CASSYSTGTQYF
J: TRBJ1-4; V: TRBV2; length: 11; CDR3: CASRGSGKLFF
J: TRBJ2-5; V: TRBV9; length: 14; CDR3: CASSFRTGEETQYF
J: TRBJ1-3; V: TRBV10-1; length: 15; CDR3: CASSRQTGVGNTIYF
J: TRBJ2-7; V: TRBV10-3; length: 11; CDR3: CAISAGHEQYF
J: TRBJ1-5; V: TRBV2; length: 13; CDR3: CASSYRDNQPQHF
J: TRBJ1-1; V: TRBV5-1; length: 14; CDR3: CASSEDRRGTEAFF
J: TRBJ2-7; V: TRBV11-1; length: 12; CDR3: CASTESGRQQYF
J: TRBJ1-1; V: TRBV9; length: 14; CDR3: CASSVGQGAGEAFF
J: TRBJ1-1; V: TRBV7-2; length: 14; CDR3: CASSYRVSSTEAFF
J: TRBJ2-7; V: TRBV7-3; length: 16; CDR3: CASSQVAGVGGYEQYF
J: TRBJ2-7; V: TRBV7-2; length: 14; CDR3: CASSQSSGPVEQYF
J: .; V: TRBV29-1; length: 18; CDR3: CSVERPHVAGGLGNEQFF
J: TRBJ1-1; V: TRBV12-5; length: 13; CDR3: CASGFGRNTEAFF
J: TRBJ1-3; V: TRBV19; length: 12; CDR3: CASSDTGNTIYF
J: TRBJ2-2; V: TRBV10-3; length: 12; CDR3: CAISVRTGELFF
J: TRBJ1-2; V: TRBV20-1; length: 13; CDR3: CSAGLWEDYGYTF
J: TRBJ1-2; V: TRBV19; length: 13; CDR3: CASSLSVNYGYTF
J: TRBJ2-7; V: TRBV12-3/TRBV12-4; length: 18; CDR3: CASGLATLTSGRAAEQYF
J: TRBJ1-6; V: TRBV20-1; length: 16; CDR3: CSVGDPPGPYNSPLHF
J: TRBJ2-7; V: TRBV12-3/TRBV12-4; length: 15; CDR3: CASRYTGGSSYEQYF
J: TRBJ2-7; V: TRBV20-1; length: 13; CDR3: CSAVLRVSYEQYF
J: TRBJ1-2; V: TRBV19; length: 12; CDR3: CASRVMGYGYTF
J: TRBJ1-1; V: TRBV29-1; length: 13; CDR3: CSASQGQSAEAFF
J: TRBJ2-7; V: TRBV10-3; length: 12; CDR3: CAISESYRVQYF
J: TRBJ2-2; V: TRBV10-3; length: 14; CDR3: CAISDWENTGELFF
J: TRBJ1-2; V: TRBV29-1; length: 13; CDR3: CSSTLAGTYGYTF
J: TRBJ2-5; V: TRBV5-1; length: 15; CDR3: CASSEVQGPQETQYF
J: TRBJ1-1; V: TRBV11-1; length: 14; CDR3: CASTHSVGNTEAFF
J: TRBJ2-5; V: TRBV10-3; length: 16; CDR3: CASQGPGTTVQETQYF
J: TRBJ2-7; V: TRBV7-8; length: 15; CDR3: CASSLVGTSLYEQYF
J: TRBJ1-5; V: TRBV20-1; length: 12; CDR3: CSATTANQPQHF
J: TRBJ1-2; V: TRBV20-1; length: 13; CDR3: CSARAQGNYGYTF
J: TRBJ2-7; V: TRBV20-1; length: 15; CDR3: CSASRGTSGDYEQYF
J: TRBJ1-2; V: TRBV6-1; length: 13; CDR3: CASRWDRGGGYTF
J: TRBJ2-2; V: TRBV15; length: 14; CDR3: CATSRKGNTGELFF
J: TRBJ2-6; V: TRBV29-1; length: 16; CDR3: CSGLAAGSSGANVLTF
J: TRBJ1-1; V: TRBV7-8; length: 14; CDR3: CASSLGGGFGEAFF
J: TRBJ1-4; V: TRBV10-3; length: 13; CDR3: CASSEAANEKLFF
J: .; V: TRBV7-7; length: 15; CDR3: CASSLVAGQGTEQFF
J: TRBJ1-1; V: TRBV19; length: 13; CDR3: CASSIAVNTEAFF
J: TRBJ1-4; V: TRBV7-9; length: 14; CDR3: CASILDRSNEKLFF
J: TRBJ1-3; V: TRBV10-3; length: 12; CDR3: CAISKLAGTIYF
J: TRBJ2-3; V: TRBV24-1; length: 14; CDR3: CATGPGPSTDTQYF
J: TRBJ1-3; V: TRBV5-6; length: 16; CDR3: CASSLGTQLRGNTIYF
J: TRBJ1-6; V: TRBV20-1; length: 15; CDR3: CSARDQGLHGSPLHF
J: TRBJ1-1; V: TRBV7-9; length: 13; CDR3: CASSFSDNTEAFF
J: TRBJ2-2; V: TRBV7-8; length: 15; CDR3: CASSLRRANTGELFF